These 3 T cell receptor beta chains were sequenced from one sample in a study of human T cells and chemical hapten exposure. Documented time point: healthy volunteer bleed at 2 weeks. Unfractionated whole blood yielded the extracted total RNA. Via MiXCR, TCRdb re-called the RACE reads, giving one row per CDR3 protein. Altogether around 130,000 distinct CDR3 sequences are present, approximately 9.5% being singletons, with the ten largest covering roughly 2%. The specimen sequenced was whole blood. The receptors here all came from a male donor in good health. Some clones in this sample may be carry-over from other donors' samples.

This sequence joins TRBV27 and TRBJ1-1, with 9 nucleotides matching TRBD1. Germline V gene lookup returns CDR1 MNHEY and CDR2 SMNVEV (reference sequence). Unmatched junction bases numbered 2, after V lost 3 bases and J lost 0 bases. There are 15 residues in the CDR3. CDR3 sequence (DNA): TGTGCCAGCAGTTTGGGGACAGGGATGAACACTGAAGCTTTCTTT. This sequence encodes CASSLGTGMNTEAFF.

This clonotype was found a few times. This chain connects TRBV5-5 to TRBJ1-5, with 8 positions matching TRBD1. The CDR3 covers 19 residues. Looked up from germline, CDR1 is SGHKS and CDR2 is YYEKEE (reference sequence). With 1 base clipped from V and 3 bases from J, the junction kept 15 bases outside the gene matches. The CDR3 loop reads CASSLIWTGRGLNNQPQHF. CDR3 bases: TGTGCCAGCAGCTTGATCTGGACAGGGAGGGGGTTGAACAATCAGCCCCAGCATTTT.

The CDR3 reads CASSLARPGQGAWEQFF. In DNA, the CDR3 is TGTGCCAGCAGCTTAGCGAGACCGGGACAGGGGGCTTGGGAGCAGTTCTTC. The V call is TRBV7-6, the J call TRBJ2-1, with TRBD1 matching 12 bases. The CDR3 is 17 amino acids. J gave up 10 bases and V 0 bases, and 10 bases lay outside the gene matches. Germline lookup yields CDR1 SGHVS and CDR2 FNYEAQ.